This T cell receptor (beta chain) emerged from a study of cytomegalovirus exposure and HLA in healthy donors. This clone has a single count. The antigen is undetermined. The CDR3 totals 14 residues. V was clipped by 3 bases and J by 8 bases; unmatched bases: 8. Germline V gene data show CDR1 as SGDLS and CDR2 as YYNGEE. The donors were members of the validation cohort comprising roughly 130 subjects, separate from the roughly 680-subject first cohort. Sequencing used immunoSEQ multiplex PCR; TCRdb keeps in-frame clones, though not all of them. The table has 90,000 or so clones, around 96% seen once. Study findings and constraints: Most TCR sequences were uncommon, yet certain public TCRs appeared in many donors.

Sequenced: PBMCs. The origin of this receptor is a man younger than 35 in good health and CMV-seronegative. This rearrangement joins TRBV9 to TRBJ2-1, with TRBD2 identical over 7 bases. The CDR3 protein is CASSERGLGDEQFF. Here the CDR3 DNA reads TGTGCCAGCAGCGAGCGGGGACTTGGCGATGAGCAGTTCTTC.